This T cell receptor beta chain was identified during a study of T cells in localized non-small cell lung cancer. Broader study findings: It remains possible that heterogeneity exists, since only one tumor region was sequenced. The appearance of a median approximately 57 of the top 100 tumor clones was seen in adjacent lung. It was uninvolved adjacent lung that showed the highest T cell clonality, exceeding tumor.

The table came from immunoSEQ multiplex PCR; TCRdb's copy has only in-frame clones and leaves some out. The sample shows 9,800 or so clones, about 44% of them seen only once. As concerns this clone: Its antigen is not identified.

The length of the CDR3 is 13 residues. V lost 4 bases to trimming and J lost 2 bases, with 10 bases between them. From germline, CDR1 is SQVTM and CDR2 ANQGSEA. The chain carries TRBV29-1 and TRBJ2-3, with D unclear. The sequences come from lymph node tissue, collected before any cancer treatment. This receptor was obtained from a woman aged 40 to 75 with stage I lung adenocarcinoma. Written as DNA, the CDR3 is TGCAGCGTTGGAGGTTGGGACACAGATACGCAGTATTTT. Its protein product is CSVGGWDTDTQYF.